The present T cell receptor (beta chain) was sequenced within a study of radiation and T cells in renal cell carcinoma. The CDR3 runs 12 residues. CDR1 is SNHLY and CDR2 is FYNNEI in the germline V gene. Trimming left V 7 bases short and J 4 bases short, with 8 bases between. Sample time point: baseline pretreatment blood. As for treatment: 15 Gy SBRT to primary tumor, nephrectomy 4 weeks later. Here immunoSEQ multiplex PCR was the method, and the copy in TCRdb shows in-frame clones only, minus some. The sample lists 150,000 or so clones; over 75% were seen once. The sequence was obtained from a woman between 50 and 59 years old with renal cell carcinoma. The specimen was blood, collected from a patient whose treatment included radiotherapy and nephrectomy. The V call is TRBV2, the J call TRBJ1-5; TRBD1 is a possible D gene (5 bases). The CDR3 nucleotides read TGTGCCAGCAACGAGGGGAATCAGCCCCAGCATTTT. Amino acid sequence: CASNEGNQPQHF. Based on the CDR3 plus reference TRBV2 and TRBJ1-5, the full variable domain is EPEVTQTPSHQVTQMGQEVILRCVPISNHLYFYWYRQILGQKVEFLVSFYNNEISEKSEIFDDQFSVERPDGSNFTLKIRSTKLEDSAMYFCASNEGNQPQHFGDGTRLSIL.